This TCR beta chain originates from a study of OX40 agonist ivuxolimab in advanced cancers. On the study more broadly: Head and neck, renal cell, melanoma or hepatocellular carcinoma were the cancers that dose-escalation patients had.

With respect to this clone: No antigen is known for it.

General observations from the study: CD4+ and CD8+ blood T cells expanded clonally by week 6 at 0.1 to 3.0 mg/kg.

The repertoire was sequenced with immunoSEQ multiplex PCR; TCRdb's copy has only in-frame clones and lacks some. The sample gives about 54,000 clones, roughly 81% of which show up once; approximately 1.2% is in the top ten. Germline loops: CDR1 MNHEY, CDR2 SVGAGI. Trimming stripped 0 bases from V and 1 base from J, with 9 bases between. The CDR3 totals 15 residues. The sequence came from an adult with an advanced solid tumor such as melanoma, head and neck, liver or kidney cancer. Sequencing was performed on CD4+ or CD8+ T cells sorted from blood, taken in a trial of the OX40 agonist ivuxolimab. The rearrangement uses TRBV6-5 and TRBJ1-1; D remains ambiguous. The CDR3 sequence: CASSYSRVGNTEAFF. CDR3 nucleotides: TGTGCCAGCAGTTACTCGAGGGTGGGGAACACTGAAGCTTTCTTT.